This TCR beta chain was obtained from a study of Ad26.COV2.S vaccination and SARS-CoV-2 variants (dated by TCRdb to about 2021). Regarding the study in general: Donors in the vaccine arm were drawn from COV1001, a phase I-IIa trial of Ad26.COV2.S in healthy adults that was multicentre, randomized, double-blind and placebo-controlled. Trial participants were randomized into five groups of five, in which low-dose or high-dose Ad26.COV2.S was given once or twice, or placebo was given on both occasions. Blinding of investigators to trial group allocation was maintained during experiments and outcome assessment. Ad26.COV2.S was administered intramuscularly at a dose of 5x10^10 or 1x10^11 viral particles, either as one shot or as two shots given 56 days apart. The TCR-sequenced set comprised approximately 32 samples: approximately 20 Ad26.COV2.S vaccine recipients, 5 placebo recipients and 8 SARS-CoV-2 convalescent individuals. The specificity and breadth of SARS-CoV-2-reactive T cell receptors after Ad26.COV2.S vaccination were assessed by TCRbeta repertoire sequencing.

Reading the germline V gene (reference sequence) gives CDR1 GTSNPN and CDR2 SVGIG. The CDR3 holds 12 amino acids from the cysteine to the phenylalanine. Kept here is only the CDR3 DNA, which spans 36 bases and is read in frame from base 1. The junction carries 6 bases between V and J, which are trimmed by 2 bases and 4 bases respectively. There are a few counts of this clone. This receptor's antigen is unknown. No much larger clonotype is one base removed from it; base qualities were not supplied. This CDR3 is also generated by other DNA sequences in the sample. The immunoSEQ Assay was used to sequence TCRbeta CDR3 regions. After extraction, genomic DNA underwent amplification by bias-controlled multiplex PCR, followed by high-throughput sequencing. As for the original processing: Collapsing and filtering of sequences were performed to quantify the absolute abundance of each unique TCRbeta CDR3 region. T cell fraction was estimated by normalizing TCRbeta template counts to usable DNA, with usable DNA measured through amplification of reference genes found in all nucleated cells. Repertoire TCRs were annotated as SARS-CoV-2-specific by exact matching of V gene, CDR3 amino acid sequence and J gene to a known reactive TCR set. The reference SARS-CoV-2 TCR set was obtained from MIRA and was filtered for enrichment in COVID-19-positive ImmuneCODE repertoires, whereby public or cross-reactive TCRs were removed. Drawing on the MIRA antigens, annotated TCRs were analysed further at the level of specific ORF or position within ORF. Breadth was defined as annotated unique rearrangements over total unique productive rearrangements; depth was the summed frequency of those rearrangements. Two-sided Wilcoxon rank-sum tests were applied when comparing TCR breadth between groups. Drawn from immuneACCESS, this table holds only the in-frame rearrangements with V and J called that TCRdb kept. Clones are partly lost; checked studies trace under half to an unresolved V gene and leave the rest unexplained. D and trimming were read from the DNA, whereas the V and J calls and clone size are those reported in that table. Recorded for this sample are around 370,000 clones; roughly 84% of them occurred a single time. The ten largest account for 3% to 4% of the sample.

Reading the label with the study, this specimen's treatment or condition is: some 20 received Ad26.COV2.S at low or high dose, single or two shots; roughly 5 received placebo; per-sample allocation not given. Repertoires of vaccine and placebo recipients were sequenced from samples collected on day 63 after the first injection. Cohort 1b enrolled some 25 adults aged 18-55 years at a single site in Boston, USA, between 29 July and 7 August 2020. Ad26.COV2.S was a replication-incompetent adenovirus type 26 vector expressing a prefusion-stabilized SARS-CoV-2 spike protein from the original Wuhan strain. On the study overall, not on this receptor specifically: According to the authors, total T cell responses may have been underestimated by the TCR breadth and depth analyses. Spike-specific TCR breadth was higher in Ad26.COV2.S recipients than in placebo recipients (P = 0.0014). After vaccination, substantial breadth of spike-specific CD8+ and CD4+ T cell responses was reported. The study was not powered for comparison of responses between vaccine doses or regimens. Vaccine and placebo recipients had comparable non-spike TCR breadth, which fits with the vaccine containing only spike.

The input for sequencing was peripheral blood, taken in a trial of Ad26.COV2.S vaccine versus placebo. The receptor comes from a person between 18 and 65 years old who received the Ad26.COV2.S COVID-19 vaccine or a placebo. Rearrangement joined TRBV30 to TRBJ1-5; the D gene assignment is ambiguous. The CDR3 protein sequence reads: CAWSLWNQPQHF. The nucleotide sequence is TGTGCCTGGAGTTTATGGAATCAGCCCCAGCATTTT.